This T cell receptor beta chain is from a study of blood T cell repertoires in COVID-19. Study context: Nucleic acid was either cDNA or gDNA, and it came from T cells, B-cell-depleted T cells, or PBMCs.

All recovered Cohort 3 donors got two negative PCRs, got clearance, or saw symptom resolution. TCRdb keeps only in-frame clones here, not all; method: immunoSEQ multiplex PCR. The data hold hundreds of thousands of clones, with roughly 89% observed a single time. Sequenced sample: PBMCs or T cells enriched from blood (not recorded which). The receptor was isolated from a woman aged 30 to 39 who had recovered from COVID-19.

CDR3 sequence: CASSSRQQNTEAFF. The CDR3 nucleotides read TGTGCCAGCAGCTCACGACAGCAGAACACTGAAGCTTTCTTT. The chain carries TRBV7-9 and TRBJ1-1, with D possibly TRBD1 on 5 matching bases. Germline loops: CDR1 SEHNR, CDR2 FQNEAQ (reference sequence). Trimming cost V 4 bases and J 1 base, with 10 bases left between them. This CDR3 comprises 14 residues.